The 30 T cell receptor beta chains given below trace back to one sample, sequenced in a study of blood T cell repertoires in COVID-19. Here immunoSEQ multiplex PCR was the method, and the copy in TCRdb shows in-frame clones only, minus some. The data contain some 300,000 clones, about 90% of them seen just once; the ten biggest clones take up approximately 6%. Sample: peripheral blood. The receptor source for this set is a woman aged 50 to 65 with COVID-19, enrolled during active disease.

CDR3 amino acids: CASSLDPGQGSYEQYF. The CDR3 DNA follows: TGTGCCAGCAGCTTAGACCCGGGACAGGGCTCCTACGAGCAGTACTTC. The chain joins TRBV7-9 to TRBJ2-7, with 9 bases identical to TRBD1. Trimming removed 1 base from V and 0 bases from J; junction bases left unmatched: 4. This CDR3 is 16 amino acids long. Germline-derived CDR1 and CDR2 are SEHNR and FQNEAQ (reference sequence).

The chain's CDR3 is CASSLASPGRGNIQYF. CDR3 sequence (DNA): TGTGCCAGCAGCTTAGCGTCCCCAGGGCGGGGGAACATTCAGTACTTC. This chain joins TRBV7-2 and TRBJ2-4, with 7 positions matching TRBD2. The V and J ends lost 0 bases and 7 bases, in that order; junction bases with no gene match: 9. Germline lookup yields CDR1 SGHTA and CDR2 FQGNSA. The CDR3 extends over 16 amino acids.

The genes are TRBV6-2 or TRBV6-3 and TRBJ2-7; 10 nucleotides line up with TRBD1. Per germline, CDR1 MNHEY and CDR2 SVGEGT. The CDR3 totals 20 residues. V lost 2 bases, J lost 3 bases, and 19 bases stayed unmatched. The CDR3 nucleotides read TGTGCCAGCAGTTACCCTACCGGGACAGGGGCATCAGCGTTGTTCTACGAGCAGTACTTC. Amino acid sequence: CASSYPTGTGASALFYEQYF.

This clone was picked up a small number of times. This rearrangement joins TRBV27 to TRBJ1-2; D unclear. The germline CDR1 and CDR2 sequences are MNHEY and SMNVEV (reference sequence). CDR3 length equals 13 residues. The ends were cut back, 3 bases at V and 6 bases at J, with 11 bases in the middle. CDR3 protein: CASSFARSNGYTF. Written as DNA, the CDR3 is TGTGCCAGCAGTTTTGCGCGAAGCAATGGCTACACCTTC.

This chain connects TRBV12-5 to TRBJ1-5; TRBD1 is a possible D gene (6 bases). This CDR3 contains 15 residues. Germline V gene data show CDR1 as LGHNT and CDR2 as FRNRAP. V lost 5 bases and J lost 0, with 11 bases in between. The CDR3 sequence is CASGPGTPSNQPQHF. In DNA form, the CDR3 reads TGTGCTAGTGGTCCCGGGACACCTAGCAATCAGCCCCAGCATTTT.

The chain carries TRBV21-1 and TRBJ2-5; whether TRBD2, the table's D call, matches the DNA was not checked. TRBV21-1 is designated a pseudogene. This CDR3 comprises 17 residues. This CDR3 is CASSPGAGAGPQETQYF. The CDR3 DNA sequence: TGTGCCAGCAGCCCAGGGGCGGGAGCGGGACCCCAAGAGACCCAGTACTTC.

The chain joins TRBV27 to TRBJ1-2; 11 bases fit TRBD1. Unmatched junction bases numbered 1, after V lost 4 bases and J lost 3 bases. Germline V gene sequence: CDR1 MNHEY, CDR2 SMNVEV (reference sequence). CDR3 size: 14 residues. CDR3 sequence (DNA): TGTGCCAGCAGTTGGACAGGGGGCGACTATGGCTACACCTTC. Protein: CASSWTGGDYGYTF.

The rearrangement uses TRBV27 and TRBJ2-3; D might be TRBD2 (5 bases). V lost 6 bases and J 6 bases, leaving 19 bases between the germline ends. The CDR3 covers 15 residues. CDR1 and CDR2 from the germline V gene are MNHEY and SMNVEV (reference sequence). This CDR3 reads CASRKGRDLDDTQYF. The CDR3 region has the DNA TGTGCCAGCAGGAAAGGCCGGGATCTCGATGATACGCAGTATTTT.

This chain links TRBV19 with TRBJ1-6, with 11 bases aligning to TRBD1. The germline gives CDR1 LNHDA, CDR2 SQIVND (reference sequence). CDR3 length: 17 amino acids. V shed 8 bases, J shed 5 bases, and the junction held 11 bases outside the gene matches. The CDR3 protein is CASSNPGTGGDNSPLHF. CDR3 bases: TGTGCCAGTTCTAACCCCGGGACAGGGGGTGATAATTCACCCCTCCACTTT.

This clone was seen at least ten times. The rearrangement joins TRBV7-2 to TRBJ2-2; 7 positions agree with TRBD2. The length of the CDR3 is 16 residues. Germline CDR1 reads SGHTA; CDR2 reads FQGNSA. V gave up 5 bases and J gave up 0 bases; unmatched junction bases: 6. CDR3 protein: CASSPRGGANTGELFF. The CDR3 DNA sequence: TGTGCCAGCAGCCCTCGTGGGGGGGCGAACACCGGGGAGCTGTTTTTT.

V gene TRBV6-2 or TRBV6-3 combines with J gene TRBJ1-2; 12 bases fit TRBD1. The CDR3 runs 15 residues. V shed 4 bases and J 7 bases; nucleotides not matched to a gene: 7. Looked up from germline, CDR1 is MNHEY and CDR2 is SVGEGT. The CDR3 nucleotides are TGTGCCAGCAGTTCGAGCCGGGACAGGGGGCTTGGCTACACCTTC. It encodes CASSSSRDRGLGYTF.

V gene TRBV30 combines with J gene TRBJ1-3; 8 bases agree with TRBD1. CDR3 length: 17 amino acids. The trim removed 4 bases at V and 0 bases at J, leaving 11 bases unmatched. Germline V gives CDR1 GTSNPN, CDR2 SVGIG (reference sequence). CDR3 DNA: TGTGCCTGGATTCCGCAGGGACAGGTGCGCTCTGGAAACACCATATATTTT. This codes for CAWIPQGQVRSGNTIYF.

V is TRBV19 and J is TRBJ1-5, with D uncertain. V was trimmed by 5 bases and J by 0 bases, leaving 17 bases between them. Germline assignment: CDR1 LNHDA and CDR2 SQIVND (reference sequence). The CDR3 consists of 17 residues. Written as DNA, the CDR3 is TGTGCCAGTAGTCCCCAGGAAGGGAGAGCTAGCAATCAGCCCCAGCATTTT. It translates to CASSPQEGRASNQPQHF.

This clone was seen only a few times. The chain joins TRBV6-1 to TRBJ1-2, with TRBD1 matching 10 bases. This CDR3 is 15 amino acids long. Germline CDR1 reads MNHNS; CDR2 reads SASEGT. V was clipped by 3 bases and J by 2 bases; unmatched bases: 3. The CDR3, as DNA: TGTGCCAGCAGTGATCCGGGACAGGGGAACTATGGCTACACCTTC. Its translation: CASSDPGQGNYGYTF.

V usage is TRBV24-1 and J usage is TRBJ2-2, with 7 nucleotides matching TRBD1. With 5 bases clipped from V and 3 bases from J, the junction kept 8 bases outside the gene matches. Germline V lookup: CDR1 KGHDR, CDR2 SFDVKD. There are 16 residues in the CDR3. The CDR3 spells CATSGSTGVYTGELFF. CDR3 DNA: TGTGCCACCAGTGGATCAACAGGGGTTTACACCGGGGAGCTGTTTTTT.

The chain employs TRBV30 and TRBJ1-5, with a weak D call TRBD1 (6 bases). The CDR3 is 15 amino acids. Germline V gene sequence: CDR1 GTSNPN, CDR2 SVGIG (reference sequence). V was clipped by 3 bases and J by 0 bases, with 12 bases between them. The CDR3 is CAWSLQGTSNQPQHF. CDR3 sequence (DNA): TGTGCCTGGAGCCTACAGGGAACTAGCAATCAGCCCCAGCATTTT.

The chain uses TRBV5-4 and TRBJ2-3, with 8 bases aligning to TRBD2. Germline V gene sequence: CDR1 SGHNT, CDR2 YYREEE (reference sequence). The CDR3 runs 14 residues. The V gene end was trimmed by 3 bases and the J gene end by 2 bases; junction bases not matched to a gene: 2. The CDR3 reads CASSSGGITDTQYF. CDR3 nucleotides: TGTGCCAGCAGCTCGGGGGGGATCACAGATACGCAGTATTTT.

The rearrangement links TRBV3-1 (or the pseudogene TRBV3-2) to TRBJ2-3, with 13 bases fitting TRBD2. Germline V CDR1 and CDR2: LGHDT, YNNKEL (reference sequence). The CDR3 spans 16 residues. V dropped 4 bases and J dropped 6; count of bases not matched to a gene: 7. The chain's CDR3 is CASSRTSGRNRDTQYF. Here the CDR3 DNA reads TGTGCCAGCAGCCGGACTAGCGGGAGAAATCGGGATACGCAGTATTTT.

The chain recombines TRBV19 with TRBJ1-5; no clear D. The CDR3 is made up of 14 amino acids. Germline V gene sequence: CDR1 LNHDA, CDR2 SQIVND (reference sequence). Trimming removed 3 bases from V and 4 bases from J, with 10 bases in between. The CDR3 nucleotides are TGTGCCAGTAGTATTACGGCAGGAAATCAGCCCCAGCATTTT. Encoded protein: CASSITAGNQPQHF.

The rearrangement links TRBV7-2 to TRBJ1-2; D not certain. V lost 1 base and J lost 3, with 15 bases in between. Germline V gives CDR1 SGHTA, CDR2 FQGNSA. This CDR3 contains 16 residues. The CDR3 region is CASSLDSGWGDYGYTF. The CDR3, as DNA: TGTGCCAGCAGCTTAGACTCTGGTTGGGGAGACTATGGCTACACCTTC.

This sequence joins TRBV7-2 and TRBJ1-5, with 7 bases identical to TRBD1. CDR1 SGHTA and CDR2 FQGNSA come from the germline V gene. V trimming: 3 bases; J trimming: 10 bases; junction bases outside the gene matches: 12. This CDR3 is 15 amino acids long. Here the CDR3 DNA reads TGTGCCAGCAGCTTCGGACAGGCCGCCGAAGGTCCCCAGCATTTT. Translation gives CASSFGQAAEGPQHF.

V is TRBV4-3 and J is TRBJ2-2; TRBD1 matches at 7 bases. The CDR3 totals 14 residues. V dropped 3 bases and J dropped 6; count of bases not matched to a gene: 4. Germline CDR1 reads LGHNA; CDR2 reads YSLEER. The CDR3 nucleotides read TGCGCCAGCAGCCACGGTACAGGGGCCGGGGAGCTGTTTTTT. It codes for CASSHGTGAGELFF.

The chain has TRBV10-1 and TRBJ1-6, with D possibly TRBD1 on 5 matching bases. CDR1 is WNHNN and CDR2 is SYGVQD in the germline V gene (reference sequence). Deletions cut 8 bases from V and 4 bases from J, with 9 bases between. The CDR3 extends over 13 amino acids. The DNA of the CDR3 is TGCGCCAGCGACGGGGGATATAATTCACCCCTCCACTTT. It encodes CASDGGYNSPLHF.

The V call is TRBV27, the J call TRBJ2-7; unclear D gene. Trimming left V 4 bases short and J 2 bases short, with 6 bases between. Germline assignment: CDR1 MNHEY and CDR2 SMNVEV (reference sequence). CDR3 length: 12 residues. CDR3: CASSSLTYEQYF. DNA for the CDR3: TGTGCCAGCAGTTCTTTAACCTACGAGCAGTACTTC.

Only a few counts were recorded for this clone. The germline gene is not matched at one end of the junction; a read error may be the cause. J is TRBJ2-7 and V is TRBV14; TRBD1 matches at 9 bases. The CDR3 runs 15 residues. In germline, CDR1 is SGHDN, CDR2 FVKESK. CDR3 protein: CASSQDGTGRRVPSF. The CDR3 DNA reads TGTGCCAGCAGCCAAGATGGGACAGGGCGGCGGGTCCCGAGCTTC.

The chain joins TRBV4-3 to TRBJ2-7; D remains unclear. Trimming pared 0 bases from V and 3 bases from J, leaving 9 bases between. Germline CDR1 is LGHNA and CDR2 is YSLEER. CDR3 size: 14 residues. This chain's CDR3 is CASSQESDYYEQYF. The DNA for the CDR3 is TGCGCCAGCAGCCAAGAAAGCGATTACTACGAGCAGTACTTC.

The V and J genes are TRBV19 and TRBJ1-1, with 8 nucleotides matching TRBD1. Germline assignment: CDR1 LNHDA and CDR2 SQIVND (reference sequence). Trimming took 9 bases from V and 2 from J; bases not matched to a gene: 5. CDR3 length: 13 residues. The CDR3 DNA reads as TGTGCCAGATCAGGGGGCGAAAACACTGAAGCTTTCTTT. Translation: CARSGGENTEAFF.

The CDR3 coding sequence is TGTGCCAGCAGTTCCTTACTGGGGAGGTGGAATGAGCAGTTCTTC. Translation: CASSSLLGRWNEQFF. The chain is built from TRBV6-5 and TRBJ2-1, with D possibly matching TRBD2 (6 bases). CDR3 length equals 15 residues. Germline V gene sequence: CDR1 MNHEY, CDR2 SVGAGI. The V and J ends lost 4 bases and 7 bases respectively, with 17 bases between them.

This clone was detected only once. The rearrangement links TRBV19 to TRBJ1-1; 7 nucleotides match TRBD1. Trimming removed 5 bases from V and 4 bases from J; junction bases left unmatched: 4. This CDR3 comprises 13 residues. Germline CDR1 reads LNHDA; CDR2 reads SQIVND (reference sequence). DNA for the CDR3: TGTGCCAGTAGTCGGGGACAGCCCACTGAAGCTTTCTTT. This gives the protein CASSRGQPTEAFF.

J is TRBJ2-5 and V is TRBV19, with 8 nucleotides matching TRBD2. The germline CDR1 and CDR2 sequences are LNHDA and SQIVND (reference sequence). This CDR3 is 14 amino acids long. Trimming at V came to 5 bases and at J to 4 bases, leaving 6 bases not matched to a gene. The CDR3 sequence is CASSPAGVGETQYF. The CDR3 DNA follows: TGTGCCAGTAGTCCAGCGGGAGTGGGAGAGACCCAGTACTTC.